Below are 21 T cell receptor beta chains sequenced from a single sample in a study of OX40 agonist ivuxolimab in advanced cancers. TCRdb's copy holds only in-frame clones and misses some; the assay was immunoSEQ multiplex PCR. The sample consists of about 100,000 clones, almost 90% of them appearing once. The sequencing used CD4+ or CD8+ T cells sorted from blood, collected in a trial of the OX40 agonist ivuxolimab. The receptor set was obtained from an adult with an advanced solid tumor such as melanoma, head and neck, liver or kidney cancer.

The rearrangement links TRBV19 to TRBJ2-7; 7 bases fit TRBD2. From germline, CDR1 is LNHDA and CDR2 SQIVND (reference sequence). V lost 8 bases and J lost 4; bases outside the gene matches: 11. The CDR3 extends over 14 amino acids. The CDR3 DNA sequence: TGTGCCAGTTCGGCGGGAGTTAATTCGTACGAGCAGTACTTC. Its translation is CASSAGVNSYEQYF. Looking up the rest from reference TRBV19 and TRBJ2-7 gives the full variable domain: DGGITQSPKYLFRKEGQNVTLSCEQNLNHDAMYWYRQDPGQGLRLIYYSQIVNDFQKGDIAEGYSVSREKKESFPLTVTSAQKNPTAFYLCASSAGVNSYEQYFGPGTRLTVT.

This chain joins TRBV5-1 and TRBJ2-3; D is uncertain. V shed 4 bases and J shed 0 bases, with 18 bases lying between them. Germline CDR1 SGHRS, CDR2 YFSETQ. This CDR3 spans 17 amino acids. The CDR3 here is CASSHPPRRTSTDTQYF. CDR3 coding DNA: TGCGCCAGCAGCCATCCCCCCCGGCGAACTAGCACAGATACGCAGTATTTT.

The chain combines TRBV10-3 with TRBJ1-4; 9 bases fit TRBD1. J gave up 8 bases and V 10 bases, and 11 bases lay outside the gene matches. The germline CDR1 and CDR2 sequences are ENHRY and SYGVKD. CDR3 size: 14 residues. The CDR3 coding sequence is TGTGCCACGGCTATGGGGACAGGGCGGGAAAAACTGTTTTTT. It encodes CATAMGTGREKLFF.

J is TRBJ2-7 and V is TRBV5-1, with 7 nucleotides matching TRBD1. V was pared by 0 bases and J by 2 bases, with 5 bases of the junction left unmatched. The CDR3 has 15 residues. Germline V gene sequence: CDR1 SGHRS, CDR2 YFSETQ. The CDR3: CASSLGGQMPYEQYF. The CDR3 DNA is TGCGCCAGCAGCTTGGGGGGACAGATGCCCTACGAGCAGTACTTC.

The rearrangement links TRBV27 to TRBJ2-2; TRBD1 matches at 7 bases. The CDR3 sequence is 16 residues long. Germline CDR1 is MNHEY and CDR2 is SMNVEV (reference sequence). V trimming: 7 bases; J trimming: 4 bases; junction bases outside the gene matches: 12. CDR3 region: CASIPTGVPGTGELFF. The CDR3 DNA reads as TGTGCCAGCATACCCACAGGGGTCCCGGGCACCGGGGAGCTGTTTTTT.

To note about this clone: The identical CDR3 is also encoded by other nucleotide sequences in the sample. The chain joins TRBV7-2 to TRBJ2-7; D gene unclear. The CDR3 totals 13 residues. CDR1 is SGHTA, CDR2 FQGNSA, per germline. V was cut by 5 bases and J by 1 base, with 9 bases left in between. In nucleotides, the CDR3 is TGTGCCAGCAGCCTCGACGGATCCTACGAGCAGTACTTC. It encodes CASSLDGSYEQYF.

The chain employs TRBV6-5 and TRBJ2-2; a possible D gene is TRBD2 (6 bases). V lost 3 bases to trimming and J lost 2 bases, with 13 bases between them. Germline-derived CDR1 and CDR2 are MNHEY and SVGAGI. CDR3 length: 16 residues. This CDR3 reads CASSYGVGRNTGELFF. The CDR3 nucleotides are TGTGCCAGCAGTTATGGCGTCGGGAGAAACACCGGGGAGCTGTTTTTT.

The chain links TRBV19 to TRBJ2-1, with D tentatively TRBD2 (5 bases). CDR1 is LNHDA, CDR2 SQIVND, per germline (reference sequence). The length of the CDR3 is 16 residues. With 3 bases removed from V and 7 bases from J, the gap between germline ends came to 19 bases. The CDR3 is CASSISSSGSGNEQFF. The CDR3, as DNA: TGTGCCAGTAGTATCTCTAGTTCGGGATCGGGTAATGAGCAGTTCTTC.

The chain joins TRBV6-6 to TRBJ1-1; 8 bases are shared with TRBD1. V lost 2 bases to trimming and J lost 5 bases; unmatched junction nucleotides: 10. This CDR3 is built from 16 residues. CDR1 is MNHNY, CDR2 SVGAGI, per germline (reference sequence). The CDR3 sequence is CASSYGWRTGQTEAFF. The CDR3 DNA is TGTGCCAGCAGTTACGGCTGGCGGACAGGGCAAACTGAAGCTTTCTTT.

This clone has a single count. The V and J genes are TRBV6-1 and TRBJ2-7; 11 bases are shared with TRBD2. The germline V gene has CDR1 MNHNS and CDR2 SASEGT. The ends lost 5 bases at V and 2 bases at J; junction bases unmatched: 5. The CDR3 contains 15 residues. This CDR3 is CASSPTSGGAYEQYF. CDR3 nucleotide sequence: TGTGCCAGCAGTCCCACTAGCGGGGGTGCCTACGAGCAGTACTTC.

V is TRBV27 and J is TRBJ2-2, with a possible D match to TRBD2 (5 bases). This CDR3 region has 18 residues. Germline V gene lookup returns CDR1 MNHEY and CDR2 SMNVEV (reference sequence). V was clipped by 2 bases and J by 4 bases, with 20 bases between them. CDR3 bases: TGTGCCAGCAGTTTAATAGGGCGGCGGGCCTCCTCCACCGGGGAGCTGTTTTTT. As protein: CASSLIGRRASSTGELFF.

J is TRBJ2-6 and V is TRBV5-1; no reliable D call. The germline gives CDR1 SGHRS, CDR2 YFSETQ. With 1 base removed from V and 4 bases from J, the gap between germline ends came to 9 bases. The CDR3 length is 15 residues. As DNA, the CDR3 is TGCGCCAGCAGCTTGCCCGGGTCGGGGGCCAACGTCCTGACTTTC. It yields the protein CASSLPGSGANVLTF.

This clone was found once. The V call is TRBV9, the J call TRBJ2-1, with D perhaps matching TRBD2 (6 bases). Deletions cut 0 bases from V and 3 bases from J, with 10 bases between. This CDR3 region has 15 residues. The germline CDR1 and CDR2 sequences are SGDLS and YYNGEE. The CDR3 DNA reads as TGTGCCAGCAGCGTAGCGTGGGAGGACTACAATGAGCAGTTCTTC. It codes for CASSVAWEDYNEQFF.

The V and J genes are TRBV29-1 and TRBJ2-5; either TRBD1 or TRBD2 may fit D (5 bases each). The CDR3 runs to 14 residues. CDR1 is SQVTM, CDR2 ANQGSEA, per germline. V was clipped by 3 bases and J by 4 bases, with 15 bases between them. Written as DNA, the CDR3 is TGCAGCGTTGAGGGGCCCGGGGCAAGAGAGACCCAGTACTTC. Its protein is CSVEGPGARETQYF.

The CDR3 nucleotides are TGTGCCAGCAGGAAACAGGGGCGGATTATAATGAACACTGAAGCTTTCTTT. This translates into CASRKQGRIIMNTEAFF. The chain carries TRBV28 and TRBJ1-1, with 7 bases matching TRBD1. CDR3 length: 17 amino acids. V lost 6 bases to trimming and J lost 0 bases; unmatched junction nucleotides: 13. Germline lookup yields CDR1 MDHEN and CDR2 SYDVKM. Supplemented by reference TRBV28 and TRBJ1-1, the full variable domain reads DVKVTQSSRYLVKRTGEKVFLECVQDMDHENMFWYRQDPGLGLRLIYFSYDVKMKEKGDIPEGYSVSREKKERFSLILESASTNQTSMYLCASRKQGRIIMNTEAFFGQGTRLTVV.

This chain joins TRBV6-1 and TRBJ2-1, with 14 bases identical to TRBD2. CDR1 is MNHNS and CDR2 is SASEGT in the germline V gene. The CDR3 is 18 residues long. V shed 4 bases, J shed 4 bases, and the junction held 9 bases outside the gene matches. CDR3 residues: CASSAGLAGAPGYNEQFF. The DNA of the CDR3 is TGTGCCAGCAGTGCGGGACTAGCGGGAGCCCCGGGTTACAATGAGCAGTTCTTC.

The V and J genes are TRBV19 and TRBJ2-1; 10 bases are shared with TRBD2. J lost 9 bases, V lost 1 base, and 6 bases had no gene match. Germline CDR1 LNHDA, CDR2 SQIVND (reference sequence). The CDR3 contains 15 residues. Here the CDR3 DNA reads TGTGCCAGTAGTATAGGAGCTAGCGGGAGTGCTGAGCAGTTCTTC. Translation: CASSIGASGSAEQFF.

V usage is TRBV30 and J usage is TRBJ2-3; 10 bases align to TRBD2. The ends lost 4 bases at V and 1 base at J; junction bases unmatched: 5. The CDR3 length is 15 residues. Germline CDR1 GTSNPN, CDR2 SVGIG (reference sequence). This CDR3 is CAWTSGSRGTDTQYF. CDR3 in DNA: TGTGCCTGGACTAGCGGGAGTAGGGGCACAGATACGCAGTATTTT.

This sequence joins TRBV2 and TRBJ2-1; D ambiguous. V was shortened by 3 bases and J by 13 bases, with 10 bases between the two germline ends. There are 11 residues in the CDR3. Germline-derived CDR1 and CDR2 are SNHLY and FYNNEI. The CDR3 bases are TGTGCCAGCAGTGAGACACTGAACCAGTTCTTC. This gives the protein CASSETLNQFF. Filled out from reference TRBV2 and TRBJ2-1, the complete variable domain reads EPEVTQTPSHQVTQMGQEVILRCVPISNHLYFYWYRQILGQKVEFLVSFYNNEISEKSEIFDDQFSVERPDGSNFTLKIRSTKLEDSAMYFCASSETLNQFFGPGTRLTVL.

The chain combines TRBV11-2 with TRBJ1-1, with TRBD1 as a possible D gene (5 bases). Germline V gene sequence: CDR1 SGHAT, CDR2 FQNNGV. The CDR3 length is 14 residues. V was pared by 1 base and J by 2 bases, with 8 bases between. The CDR3 sequence is CASSLAQGNTEAFF. In DNA, the CDR3 is TGTGCCAGCAGCTTAGCCCAGGGTAACACTGAAGCTTTCTTT.

CDR3 region: CASSIGTNYGYTF. CDR3 sequence (DNA): TGTGCCAGTAGTATTGGTACTAACTATGGCTACACCTTC. The gene calls are TRBV19 and TRBJ1-2; D remains ambiguous. Per germline, CDR1 LNHDA and CDR2 SQIVND (reference sequence). V lost 3 bases and J 0 bases, leaving 5 bases between the germline ends. The CDR3 runs 13 residues.